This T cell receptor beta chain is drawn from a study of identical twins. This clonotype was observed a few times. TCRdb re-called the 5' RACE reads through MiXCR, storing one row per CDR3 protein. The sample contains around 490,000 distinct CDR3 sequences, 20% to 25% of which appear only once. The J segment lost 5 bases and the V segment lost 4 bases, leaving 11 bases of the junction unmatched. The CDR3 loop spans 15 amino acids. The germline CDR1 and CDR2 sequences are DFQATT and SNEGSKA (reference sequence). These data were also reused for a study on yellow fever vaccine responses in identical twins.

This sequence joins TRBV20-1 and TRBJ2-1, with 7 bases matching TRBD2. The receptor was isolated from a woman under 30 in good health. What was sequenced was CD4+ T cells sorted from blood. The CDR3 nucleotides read TGCAGTGCTACCATTGGGACTACCGGAAACAATGAGCAGTTCTTC. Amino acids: CSATIGTTGNNEQFF.